The clone carrying this T cell receptor (beta chain) was seen a single time. The target antigen is unknown. At one boundary the junction diverges from the germline segment, which might be a read error. The CDR3 has 14 amino acids. From germline, CDR1 is MNHEY and CDR2 SMNVEV (reference sequence). Version v3.0 of the immunoSEQ assay ran at survey level. Profiling relied on immunoSEQ multiplex PCR, and the TCRdb table lists in-frame clones only, not all of them. There are 25,000 to 35,000 clones in the sample; over 80% occur only once, and 8% to 10% lies in the top ten. One or more pre-ART and two or more post-ART PBMC samples were available from each donor. Ahead of DNA extraction, samples held 1-10 million cryopreserved PBMC each. The sample originates from a study of long-term antiretroviral therapy in people with HIV. Whole-study results and caveats: Blood dating 2004 to 2017 may reflect older ART regimens. Subsequent to ART, diversity was augmented yet persisted below that of transplant donor controls.

Sequenced here: unsorted PBMCs, sampled 2.8 years after starting antiretroviral therapy. This TCR derives from a man aged 25 to 45 with HIV. The chain combines TRBV27 with TRBJ2-1; 7 bases align to TRBD1. In DNA form, the CDR3 reads TGTGTCAGCGGAAAGGGGGCTAGCATCTATGAGCAGTTCTTC. Translation gives CVSGKGASIYEQFF.